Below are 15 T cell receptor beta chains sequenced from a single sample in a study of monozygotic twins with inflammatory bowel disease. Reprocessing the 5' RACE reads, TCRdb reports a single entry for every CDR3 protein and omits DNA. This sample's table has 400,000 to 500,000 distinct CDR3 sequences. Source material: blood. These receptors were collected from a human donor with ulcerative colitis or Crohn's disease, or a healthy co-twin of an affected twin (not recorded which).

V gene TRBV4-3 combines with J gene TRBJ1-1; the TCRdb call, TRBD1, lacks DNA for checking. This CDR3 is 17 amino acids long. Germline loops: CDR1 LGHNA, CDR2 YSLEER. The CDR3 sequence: CASSQAPLDRLNTEAFF.

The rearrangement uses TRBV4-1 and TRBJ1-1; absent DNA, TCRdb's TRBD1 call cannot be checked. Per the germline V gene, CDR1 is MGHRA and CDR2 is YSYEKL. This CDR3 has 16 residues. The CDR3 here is CASTTGQGSVNTEAFF.

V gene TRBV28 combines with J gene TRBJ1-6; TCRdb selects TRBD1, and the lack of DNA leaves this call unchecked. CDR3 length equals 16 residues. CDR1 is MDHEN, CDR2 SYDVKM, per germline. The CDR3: CASSSRTGFYNSPLHF.

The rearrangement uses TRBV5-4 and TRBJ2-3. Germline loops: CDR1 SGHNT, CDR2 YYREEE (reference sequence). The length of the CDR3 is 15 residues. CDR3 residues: CASSLGPDYTDTQYF.

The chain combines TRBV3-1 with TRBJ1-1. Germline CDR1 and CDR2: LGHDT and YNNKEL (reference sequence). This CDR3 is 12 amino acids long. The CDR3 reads CASGGGNTEAFF.

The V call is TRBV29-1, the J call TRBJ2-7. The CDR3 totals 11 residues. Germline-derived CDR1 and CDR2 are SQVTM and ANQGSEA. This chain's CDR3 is CSVGRSYEQYF.

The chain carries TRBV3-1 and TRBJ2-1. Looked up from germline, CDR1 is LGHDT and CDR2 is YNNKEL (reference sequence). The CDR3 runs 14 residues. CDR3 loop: CASSQLISYNEQFF.

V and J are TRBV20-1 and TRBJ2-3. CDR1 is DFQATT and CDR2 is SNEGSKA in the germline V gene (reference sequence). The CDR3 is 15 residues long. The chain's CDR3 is CSAGILASSTDTQYF.

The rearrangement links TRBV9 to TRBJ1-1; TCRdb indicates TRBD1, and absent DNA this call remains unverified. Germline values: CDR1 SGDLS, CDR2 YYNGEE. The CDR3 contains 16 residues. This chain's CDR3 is CASSPRQGALNTEAFF.

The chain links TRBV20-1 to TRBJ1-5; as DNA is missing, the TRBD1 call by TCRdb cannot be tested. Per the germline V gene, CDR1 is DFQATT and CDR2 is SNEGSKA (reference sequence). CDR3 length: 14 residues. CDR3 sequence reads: CSARLQGGNQPQHF.

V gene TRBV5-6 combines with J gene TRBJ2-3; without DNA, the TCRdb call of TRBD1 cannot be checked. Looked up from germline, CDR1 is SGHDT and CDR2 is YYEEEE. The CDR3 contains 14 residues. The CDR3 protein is CASSPGTVGDTQYF.

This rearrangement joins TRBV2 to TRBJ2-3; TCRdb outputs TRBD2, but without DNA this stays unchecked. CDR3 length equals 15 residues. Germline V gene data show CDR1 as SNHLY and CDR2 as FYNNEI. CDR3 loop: CASSPYGLAGDTQYF.

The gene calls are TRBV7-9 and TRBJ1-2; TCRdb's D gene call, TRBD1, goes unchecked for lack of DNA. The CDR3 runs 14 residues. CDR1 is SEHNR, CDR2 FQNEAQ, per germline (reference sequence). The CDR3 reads CASRPTGIGYGYTF.

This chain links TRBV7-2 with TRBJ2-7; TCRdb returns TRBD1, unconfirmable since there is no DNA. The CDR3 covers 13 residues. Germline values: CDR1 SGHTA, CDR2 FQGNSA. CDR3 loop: CATATQGSYEQYF.

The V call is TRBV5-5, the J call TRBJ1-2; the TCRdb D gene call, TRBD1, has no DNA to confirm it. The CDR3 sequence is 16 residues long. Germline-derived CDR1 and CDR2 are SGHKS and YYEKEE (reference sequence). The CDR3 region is CASSWAGTGGAVGYTF. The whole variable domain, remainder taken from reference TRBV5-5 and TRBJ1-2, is DAGVTQSPTHLIKTRGQQVTLRCSPISGHKSVSWYQQVLGQGPQFIFQYYEKEERGRGNFPDRFSARQFPNYSSELNVNALLLGDSALYLCASSWAGTGGAVGYTFGSGTRLTVV.